The clone carrying this T cell receptor beta chain was seen ten or more times. This record comes from a study of T cells in Graves' hyperthyroidism and ophthalmopathy. RNA transcripts gave rise to amplified TCR beta CDR3 regions. HTBI primers drove first-round RT-PCR of the TCR CDR3. MiXCR, run by TCRdb on the multiplex PCR reads, gives a single entry per CDR3 protein. The sample lists 250,000 or so distinct CDR3 sequences, roughly 15% occurring once. Sequences were obtained from blood. The TCR originated in a woman aged 45-65 years with Graves' hyperthyroidism that later progressed to Graves' ophthalmopathy.

CDR3 in amino acids: CAWGTKYRGMAMNTEAFF. In nucleotides, the CDR3 is TGTGCCTGGGGGACAAAATACAGGGGTATGGCTATGAACACTGAAGCTTTCTTT. The chain uses TRBV30 and TRBJ1-1; the match to TRBD1 covers 7 bases. CDR3 length: 18 residues. J was trimmed by 0 bases and V by 5 bases; bases with no gene match: 18. Germline CDR1 and CDR2: GTSNPN and SVGIG (reference sequence).